What follows are 23 T cell receptor beta chains derived from one specimen sequenced in a study of shared clonotypes between healthy human individuals. Profiled with immunoSEQ multiplex PCR; TCRdb holds only in-frame clones, not every one. The sample lists about 680,000 clones, around two thirds occurring once. Material: memory CD4+ T cells sorted from blood. The sample's subset: CD45RA-negative fraction. These receptors all come from a woman in her twenties or thirties in good health.

The rearrangement links TRBV6-4 to TRBJ2-7; 8 bases match TRBD1. After removal of 4 bases from V and 3 bases from J, the junction contained 5 bases not matched to a gene. Germline V gene lookup returns CDR1 MRHNA and CDR2 SNTAGT. The CDR3 length is 14 residues. CDR3 protein: CASSGQGPLYEQYF. In DNA, the CDR3 is TGTGCCAGCAGTGGACAGGGGCCACTCTACGAGCAGTACTTC.

This clone was seen just once. The rearrangement uses TRBV4-1 and TRBJ2-3; D gene unclear. The CDR3 spans 16 residues. Trimming left V 4 bases short and J 4 bases short, with 18 bases between. CDR1 and CDR2 from the germline V gene are MGHRA and YSYEKL. CDR3 residues: CASSPLPNLGADTQYF. The CDR3 DNA sequence: TGCGCCAGCAGCCCTCTTCCAAACTTGGGTGCAGATACGCAGTATTTT.

The genes are TRBV28 and TRBJ2-7; the D gene is possibly TRBD2 (6 bases). V was clipped by 6 bases and J by 3 bases, with 21 bases between them. Germline V gene lookup returns CDR1 MDHEN and CDR2 SYDVKM. This CDR3 comprises 16 residues. The CDR3 protein is CASSPGGGKGFYEQYF. CDR3 coding DNA: TGTGCCAGCAGCCCTGGGGGAGGTAAAGGTTTCTACGAGCAGTACTTC.

The genes are TRBV7-9 and TRBJ2-4; 8 bases line up with TRBD1. CDR1 SEHNR and CDR2 FQNEAQ come from the germline V gene (reference sequence). V shed 5 bases and J 1 base; nucleotides not matched to a gene: 10. The CDR3 extends over 17 amino acids. CDR3 DNA sequence: TGTGCCAGCAGCCCTGGGACAGGCCTCCGGGCCAAAAACATTCAGTACTTC. Protein: CASSPGTGLRAKNIQYF. Based on the CDR3 plus reference TRBV7-9 and TRBJ2-4, the full variable domain is DTGVSQNPRHKITKRGQNVTFRCDPISEHNRLYWYRQTLGQGPEFLTYFQNEAQLEKSRLLSDRFSAERPKGSFSTLEIQRTEQGDSAMYLCASSPGTGLRAKNIQYFGAGTRLSVL.

V gene TRBV19 combines with J gene TRBJ1-2; TRBD1 agrees at 10 bases. CDR1 is LNHDA, CDR2 SQIVND, per germline (reference sequence). V lost 7 bases to trimming and J lost 1 base; unmatched junction nucleotides: 3. This CDR3 is built from 14 residues. The CDR3 DNA sequence: TGTGCCAGTACAGGGACAGGGGTTAACTATGGCTACACCTTC. This codes for CASTGTGVNYGYTF.

The rearrangement uses TRBV5-1 and TRBJ2-7; D remains unclear. CDR3 length equals 13 residues. V was cut by 0 bases and J by 3 bases, with 7 bases left in between. CDR1 and CDR2 from the germline V gene are SGHRS and YFSETQ. CDR3: CASSLAADYEQYF. The CDR3, as DNA: TGCGCCAGCAGCTTGGCGGCCGACTACGAGCAGTACTTC.

DNA for the CDR3: TGTGCCAGCAGTGAAGCGGGGACACGCTCTCAGCCCCAGCATTTT. Translation gives CASSEAGTRSQPQHF. The V gene is TRBV2, the J gene TRBJ1-5; TRBD1 might be the D (6 bases). This CDR3 region has 15 residues. Deletions cut 0 bases from V and 6 bases from J, with 12 bases between. Germline V gene sequence: CDR1 SNHLY, CDR2 FYNNEI.

In DNA, the CDR3 is TGTGCCAGCAGAAGAGAAGGGGGGAACTATGGCTACACCTTC. Translated, it gives CASRREGGNYGYTF. The V gene is TRBV5-8, the J gene TRBJ1-2, with D tentatively TRBD1 (6 bases). CDR1 and CDR2 (germline): SGHTS, YDEGEE. There are 14 residues in the CDR3. Trimming took 5 bases from V and 2 from J, leaving 13 bases between them.

This rearrangement joins TRBV25-1 to TRBJ1-4, with 7 bases matching TRBD1. Germline loops: CDR1 MGHDK, CDR2 SYGVNS. The CDR3 runs 15 residues. V shed 1 base, J shed 2 bases, and the junction held 1 base outside the gene matches. The CDR3 bases are TGTGCCAGCAGTGAATCACAGGGGACTAATGAAAAACTGTTTTTT. This translates into CASSESQGTNEKLFF. The variable domain in full, with the rest retrieved from reference TRBV25-1 and TRBJ1-4, is EADIYQTPRYLVIGTGKKITLECSQTMGHDKMYWYQQDPGMELHLIHYSYGVNSTEKGDLSSESTVSRIRTEHFPLTLESARPSHTSQYLCASSESQGTNEKLFFGSGTQLSVL.

Points on this clone: A much larger clone differs by one base, so this may be a read error. The chain combines TRBV11-3 with TRBJ1-1; no clear D. V was trimmed by 5 bases and J by 3 bases, leaving 10 bases between them. The CDR3 contains 13 residues. The germline V gene encodes CDR1 SGHNT and CDR2 YENEEA. CDR3 coding DNA: TGTGCCAGCAGCACTCAGCGGGACACTGAAGCTTTCTTT. It yields the protein CASSTQRDTEAFF.

The gene calls are TRBV7-8 and TRBJ2-2; D not certain. Deletions cut 3 bases from V and 1 base from J, with 6 bases between. The germline V gene has CDR1 SGHVS and CDR2 FQNEAQ. The CDR3 extends over 14 amino acids. In nucleotides, the CDR3 is TGTGCCAGCAGCTTCGGCAGGAACACCGGGGAGCTGTTTTTT. The encoded protein is CASSFGRNTGELFF.

The V call is TRBV18, the J call TRBJ2-5; D remains unclear. The CDR3 contains 10 residues. Germline CDR1 KGHSH, CDR2 LQKENI. Trimming removed 6 bases at V and 2 bases at J, with 1 base between. In DNA form, the CDR3 reads TGTGCCAGCTCTCAAGAGACCCAGTACTTC. Encoded protein: CASSQETQYF.

This clone appeared a few times. The rearrangement joins TRBV5-1 to TRBJ1-4, with a weak D call TRBD1 (5 bases). Looked up from germline, CDR1 is SGHRS and CDR2 is YFSETQ. Trimming removed 4 bases at V and 11 bases at J, with 24 bases between. CDR3 length: 16 amino acids. CDR3 sequence reads: CASSLISGAGGGKLFF. The CDR3 coding sequence is TGCGCCAGCAGCCTTATCTCCGGGGCAGGAGGAGGGAAACTGTTTTTT. Drawing the rest from reference TRBV5-1 and TRBJ1-4, the complete variable domain is KAGVTQTPRYLIKTRGQQVTLSCSPISGHRSVSWYQQTPGQGLQFLFEYFSETQRNKGNFPGRFSGRQFSNSRSEMNVSTLELGDSALYLCASSLISGAGGGKLFFGSGTQLSVL.

Regarding this clone: In the same sample, other DNA sequences code for this CDR3. The V gene is TRBV28, the J gene TRBJ1-5; D gene unclear. The CDR3 runs 15 residues. Germline CDR1 MDHEN, CDR2 SYDVKM. With 2 bases removed from V and 2 bases from J, the gap between germline ends came to 10 bases. The CDR3 DNA reads TGTGCCAGCAGTTTACCGGGGTACGGCAATCAGCCCCAGCATTTT. The encoded protein is CASSLPGYGNQPQHF.

This clone has only a few counts. V usage is TRBV2 and J usage is TRBJ1-5; D may be TRBD1 (6 bases). The V end lost 8 bases, the J end lost 2 bases, and 13 bases lay between the germline ends. The germline gives CDR1 SNHLY, CDR2 FYNNEI. CDR3 length equals 14 residues. In DNA form, the CDR3 reads TGTGCCAGCCGGGGGCCCAGGGGCAATCAGCCCCAGCATTTT. This encodes CASRGPRGNQPQHF.

The V and J genes are TRBV11-2 and TRBJ1-4; a possible D gene is TRBD1 (5 bases). This CDR3 has 15 residues. V gave up 5 bases and J gave up 4 bases, with 14 bases separating them. CDR1 is SGHAT, CDR2 FQNNGV, per germline. CDR3 nucleotides: TGTGCCAGCAGCCCTACAGGCGTACTTAATGAAAAACTGTTTTTT. This encodes CASSPTGVLNEKLFF.

This clone has more than one count but fewer than ten. Given a much more abundant clone one base away, this may be a read error. Other nucleotide sequences from this sample produce the same CDR3. This chain joins TRBV18 and TRBJ2-5; D not resolved. Looked up from germline, CDR1 is KGHSH and CDR2 is LQKENI. The ends were cut back, 3 bases at V and 0 bases at J, with 2 bases in the middle. This CDR3 contains 12 residues. CDR3 amino acids: CASSPYQETQYF. The CDR3 DNA follows: TGTGCCAGCTCACCCTACCAAGAGACCCAGTACTTC.

This chain joins TRBV7-7 and TRBJ2-7; TRBD2 agrees at 7 bases. This CDR3 has 14 amino acids. The germline CDR1 and CDR2 sequences are SSHAT and FNYEAQ (reference sequence). The V gene end was trimmed by 5 bases and the J gene end by 6 bases; junction bases not matched to a gene: 10. The CDR3 is CASSPWGGSGEQYF. The DNA for the CDR3 is TGTGCCAGCAGCCCTTGGGGGGGGTCGGGCGAGCAGTACTTC.

The chain combines TRBV11-2 with TRBJ2-7; D unresolved. Germline CDR1 SGHAT, CDR2 FQNNGV. This CDR3 has 14 residues. The V and J ends lost 5 bases and 0 bases respectively, with 11 bases between them. CDR3 sequence: CASSPLRSSYEQYF. The CDR3 DNA is TGTGCCAGCAGCCCCCTTCGAAGCTCCTACGAGCAGTACTTC.

On this clone: Other nucleotide sequences in the sample specify the same CDR3. V usage is TRBV7-9 and J usage is TRBJ2-1; D possibly corresponds to TRBD2 (6 bases). Germline V CDR1 and CDR2: SEHNR, FQNEAQ (reference sequence). V lost 0 bases, J lost 0 bases, and 12 bases lay in between. CDR3 length: 17 amino acids. CDR3 coding DNA: TGTGCCAGCAGCTTAGCGCGGGGCTCGAGCTCCTACAATGAGCAGTTCTTC. Translation: CASSLARGSSSYNEQFF.

This clone came up many times. The V call is TRBV30, the J call TRBJ2-6; D gene uncertain. Germline V lookup: CDR1 GTSNPN, CDR2 SVGIG (reference sequence). CDR3 size: 15 residues. Trimming cost V 5 bases and J 2 bases, with 13 bases left between them. The CDR3 here is CAWSYGSTGANVLTF. The CDR3 nucleotides read TGTGCCTGGTCTTACGGTTCCACTGGGGCCAACGTCCTGACTTTC. The full variable domain, in which reference TRBV30 and TRBJ2-6 provide the parts outside the CDR3, is SQTIHQWPATLVQPVGSPLSLECTVEGTSNPNLYWYRQAAGRGLQLLFYSVGIGQISSEVPQNLSASRPQDRQFILSSKKLLLSDSGFYLCAWSYGSTGANVLTFGAGSRLTVL.

This clone was seen once. The chain combines TRBV28 with TRBJ1-1, with TRBD1 matching over 9 bases. Germline lookup yields CDR1 MDHEN and CDR2 SYDVKM. The CDR3 has 14 amino acids. After removal of 4 bases from V and 5 bases from J, the junction contained 5 bases not matched to a gene. This chain's CDR3 is CASSSGTGFTEAFF. DNA of the CDR3: TGTGCCAGCAGTTCCGGGACAGGGTTTACTGAAGCTTTCTTT.

This clone was seen a handful of times. The rearrangement links TRBV11-3 to TRBJ2-1; D is undetermined. CDR3 size: 14 residues. Deletions cut 5 bases from V and 3 bases from J, with 11 bases between. Germline CDR1 reads SGHNT; CDR2 reads YENEEA. CDR3 protein: CASSPDQNYNEQFF. The CDR3 DNA sequence: TGTGCCAGCAGCCCGGACCAAAACTACAATGAGCAGTTCTTC.